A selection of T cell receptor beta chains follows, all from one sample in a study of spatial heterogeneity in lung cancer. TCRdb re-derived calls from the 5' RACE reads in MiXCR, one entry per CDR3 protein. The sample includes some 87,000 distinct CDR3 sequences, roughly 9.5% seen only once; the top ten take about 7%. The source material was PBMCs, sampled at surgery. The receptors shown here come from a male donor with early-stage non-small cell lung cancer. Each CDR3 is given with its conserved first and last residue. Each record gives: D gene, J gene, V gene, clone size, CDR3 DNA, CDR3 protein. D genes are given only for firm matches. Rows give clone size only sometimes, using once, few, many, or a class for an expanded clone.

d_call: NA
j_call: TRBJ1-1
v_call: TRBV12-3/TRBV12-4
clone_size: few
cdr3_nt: TGTGCCAGCACCTGGGGGCAGTTGAACACTGAAGCTTTCTTT
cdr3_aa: CASTWGQLNTEAFF

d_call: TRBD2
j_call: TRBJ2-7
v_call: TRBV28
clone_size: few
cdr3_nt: TGTGCCAGCACCAAACCCAGCGGGAACAACTACGAGCAGTACTTC
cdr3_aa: CASTKPSGNNYEQYF

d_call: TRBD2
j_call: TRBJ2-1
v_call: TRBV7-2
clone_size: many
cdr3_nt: TGTGCCAGCAGCTTTAAGCGGGGTTACAATGAGCAGTTCTTC
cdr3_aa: CASSFKRGYNEQFF

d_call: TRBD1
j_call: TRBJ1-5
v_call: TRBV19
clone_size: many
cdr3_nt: TGTGCCAGTAACGACCGACAGGGGGCTAGCAATCAGCCCCAGCATTTT
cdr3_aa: CASNDRQGASNQPQHF

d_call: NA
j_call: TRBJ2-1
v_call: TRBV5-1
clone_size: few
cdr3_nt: TGCGCCAGCAGCTTCGCCCAACTTACTTCCTACAATGAGCAGTTCTTC
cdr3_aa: CASSFAQLTSYNEQFF

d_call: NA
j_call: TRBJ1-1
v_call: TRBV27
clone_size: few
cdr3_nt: TGTGCCAGCAGTTTAGGGCAGGGGCGTTTGGCTTTCTTT
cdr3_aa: CASSLGQGRLAFF

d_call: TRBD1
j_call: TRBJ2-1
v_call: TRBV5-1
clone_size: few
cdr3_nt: TGCGCCAGCAGCTACGGGACAGGGAACCGCAATGAGCAGTTCTTC
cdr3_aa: CASSYGTGNRNEQFF

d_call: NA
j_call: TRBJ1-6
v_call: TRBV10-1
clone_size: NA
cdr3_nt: TGCGCCAGCAGTGCCCAGGGGAATTCACCCCTCCACTTT
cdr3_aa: CASSAQGNSPLHF

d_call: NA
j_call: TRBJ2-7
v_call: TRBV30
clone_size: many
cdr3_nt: TGTGCCTGGAGTTTTGGAGGGTACGTAGACGAGCAGTACTTC
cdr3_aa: CAWSFGGYVDEQYF

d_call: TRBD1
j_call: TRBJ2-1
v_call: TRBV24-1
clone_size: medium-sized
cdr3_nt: TGTGCCACCAGTGACCCGGACAGGGTTAGGTTCTTC
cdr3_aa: CATSDPDRVRFF

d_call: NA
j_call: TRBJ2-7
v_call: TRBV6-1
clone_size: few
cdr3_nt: TGTGTCAGCAGGGAGGAACGGACGTACGAGCAGTACTTC
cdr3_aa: CVSREERTYEQYF

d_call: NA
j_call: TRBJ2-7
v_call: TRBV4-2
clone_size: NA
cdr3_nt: TGTGCCAGCAGCCAAGGGATAGCCTACGAGCAGTACTTC
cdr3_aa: CASSQGIAYEQYF

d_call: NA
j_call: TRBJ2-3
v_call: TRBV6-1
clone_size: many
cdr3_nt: TGTGCCAGCAGTCCTCAGGGCTACCGATCAGATACGCAGTATTTT
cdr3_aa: CASSPQGYRSDTQYF

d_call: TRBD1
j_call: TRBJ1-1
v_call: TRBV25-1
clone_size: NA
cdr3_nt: TGTGCCAGCAGAGAAGGCCCAGGGGGGATCCACACTGAAGCTTTCTTT
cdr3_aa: CASREGPGGIHTEAFF

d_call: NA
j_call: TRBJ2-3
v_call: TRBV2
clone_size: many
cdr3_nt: TGTGCCAGCAGCCCCCGGAGGGTGGCCACAGATACGCAGTATTTT
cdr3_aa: CASSPRRVATDTQYF

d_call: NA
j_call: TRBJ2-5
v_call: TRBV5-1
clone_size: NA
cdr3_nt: TGCGCCAGCAGGTCAGGGATCCAAGAGACCCAGTACTTC
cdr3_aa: CASRSGIQETQYF